This T cell receptor (beta chain) was sequenced during a study of shared clonotypes between healthy human individuals. Details on this clone: Its matching antigen is unknown.

Findings of the study overall: Clonotypes not shared had lower generation probabilities than those common to all four donors. Naive subsets typically showed greater estimated richness than memory subsets. Rarefaction demonstrated incomplete sorted-subset sequencing despite large depth.

Genomic DNA belonging to each subset was distributed in equal measure over several immunoSEQ plates. Method: immunoSEQ multiplex PCR; TCRdb's copy keeps in-frame clones and lacks some. The sample shows approximately 840,000 clones, 96% of them seen only once. Terminally differentiated effector memory CD45RA+ cells were excluded from the naive CD8 cells, which were CD45RO-negative and positively selected for CCR7. The germline V gene has CDR1 SGHVS and CDR2 FQNEAQ. V dropped 3 bases and J dropped 2 bases, with 13 bases sitting between them. The CDR3 runs 15 residues. Sequencing used naive CD8+ T cells sorted from blood. The origin of this receptor is a man aged 25 to 45 in good health. This chain uses TRBV7-8 with TRBJ2-5; weak D call: TRBD2 (5 bases). The chain's CDR3 is CASSFFSGSQETQYF. CDR3 nucleotide sequence: TGTGCCAGCAGCTTTTTTTCGGGGTCTCAAGAGACCCAGTACTTC.